These 26 T cell receptor beta chains were sequenced from one sample in a study of blood T cell repertoires in COVID-19 (dated by TCRdb to 2018 to 2020). Receptor libraries were prepared by the immunoSEQ multiplex PCR assay. Held by TCRdb, this immuneACCESS table contains in-frame sequences only and omits some clones. Under half of the omission traces to an unresolved V gene where checked; the cause of the rest is unknown. The sample table lists some 270,000 clones, 80% to 85% of them with a count of one. The biggest ten clones account for approximately 14% of the sample. The sample comprised peripheral blood. The receptors here all came from a person aged 65 to 79 with COVID-19, enrolled during active disease.

The rearrangement uses TRBV5-6 and TRBJ2-7; TRBD1 matches at 7 bases. The CDR3 runs 15 residues. Germline V lookup: CDR1 SGHDT, CDR2 YYEEEE. V dropped 1 base and J dropped 2; count of bases not matched to a gene: 6. CDR3 sequence: CASSLRPQGPYEQYF. CDR3 DNA sequence: TGTGCCAGCAGCTTGCGTCCACAGGGGCCCTACGAGCAGTACTTC.

The V call is TRBV9, the J call TRBJ1-1, with D hard to call. Per the germline V gene, CDR1 is SGDLS and CDR2 is YYNGEE. The CDR3 runs to 13 residues. V was trimmed by 4 bases and J by 6 bases, leaving 13 bases between them. The CDR3 region is CASSPLREAEAFF. CDR3 DNA sequence: TGTGCCAGCAGCCCCCTGCGGGAGGCTGAAGCTTTCTTT. Based on the CDR3 plus reference TRBV9 and TRBJ1-1, the full variable domain is DSGVTQTPKHLITATGQRVTLRCSPRSGDLSVYWYQQSLDQGLQFLIQYYNGEERAKGNILERFSAQQFPDLHSELNLSSLELGDSALYFCASSPLREAEAFFGQGTRLTVV.

The CDR3, as DNA: TGTGCCAGCAGCTTAGGCGAGGTAGCGGGGAATGAGCAGTTCTTC. Translating gives CASSLGEVAGNEQFF. The rearrangement joins TRBV13 to TRBJ2-1; 8 bases map to TRBD2. Per the germline V gene, CDR1 is PRHDT and CDR2 is FYEKMQ (reference sequence). This CDR3 region has 15 residues. With 0 bases clipped from V and 7 bases from J, the junction kept 5 bases outside the gene matches.

The rearrangement links TRBV7-6 to TRBJ2-1, with TRBD2 matching 8 bases. The CDR3 is 16 residues long. In germline, CDR1 is SGHVS, CDR2 FNYEAQ. V dropped 0 bases and J dropped 8; count of bases not matched to a gene: 9. CDR3 sequence (DNA): TGTGCCAGCAGCTTAGCGCGGGGTAGCGGGACATATGAGCAGTTCTTC. Translation gives CASSLARGSGTYEQFF.

The chain employs TRBV5-5 and TRBJ2-3; 8 nucleotides match TRBD2. CDR3 length: 15 amino acids. Trimming cost V 4 bases and J 0 bases; bases outside gene matches: 4. Per germline, CDR1 SGHKS and CDR2 YYEKEE (reference sequence). The chain's CDR3 is CASSATSASTDTQYF. The DNA of the CDR3 is TGTGCCAGCAGCGCGACTAGCGCCAGCACAGATACGCAGTATTTT.

This clone appeared a single time. This chain joins TRBV29-1 and TRBJ2-1, with TRBD2 as a possible D gene (6 bases). The V gene's germline CDR1 is SQVTM and CDR2 ANQGSEA. V was cut by 1 base and J by 9 bases, with 13 bases left in between. The CDR3 has 13 amino acids. The CDR3 DNA reads as TGCAGCGTTGAAGTAGGAGGGCGGGGTGAGCAGTTCTTC. It yields the protein CSVEVGGRGEQFF.

The V gene is TRBV29-1, the J gene TRBJ2-2; D not resolved. The CDR3 is 13 amino acids. Trimming left V 3 bases short and J 3 bases short, with 8 bases between. CDR1 SQVTM and CDR2 ANQGSEA come from the germline V gene. The CDR3 spells CSVDFGYTGELFF. CDR3 nucleotides: TGCAGCGTTGATTTCGGGTACACCGGGGAGCTGTTTTTT.

V gene TRBV5-1 combines with J gene TRBJ1-2; D ambiguous. The length of the CDR3 is 13 residues. Germline V gene lookup returns CDR1 SGHRS and CDR2 YFSETQ. Trimming took off 4 bases at V and 7 bases at J, with 14 bases between the two ends. The CDR3 spells CASSPRHGPGYTF. The CDR3 DNA follows: TGCGCCAGCAGCCCGAGACATGGTCCTGGCTACACCTTC. The full variable domain, in which reference TRBV5-1 and TRBJ1-2 provide the parts outside the CDR3, is KAGVTQTPRYLIKTRGQQVTLSCSPISGHRSVSWYQQTPGQGLQFLFEYFSETQRNKGNFPGRFSGRQFSNSRSEMNVSTLELGDSALYLCASSPRHGPGYTFGSGTRLTVV.

The V and J genes are TRBV7-6 and TRBJ1-6; 7 nucleotides agree with TRBD1. V lost 1 base and J lost 9; bases outside the gene matches: 21. Per the germline V gene, CDR1 is SGHVS and CDR2 is FNYEAQ. CDR3 size: 20 residues. CDR3 in DNA: TGTGCCAGCAGCTTAGTTACTCCCCGAACAGGGGCCGTTCTTGGTTCACCCCTCCACTTT. Its protein is CASSLVTPRTGAVLGSPLHF.

This clone was seen only a few times. This chain connects TRBV4-3 to TRBJ2-3; 8 bases align to TRBD1. The CDR3 totals 17 residues. Germline CDR1 is LGHNA and CDR2 is YSLEER. J gave up 6 bases and V 3 bases, and 14 bases lay outside the gene matches. In DNA, the CDR3 is TGCGCCAGCAGCCAGGCTACGGGACAGGTGGGGTTTGATACGCAGTATTTT. This encodes CASSQATGQVGFDTQYF.

This clone was detected once. V is TRBV9 and J is TRBJ2-1; 9 nucleotides align to TRBD2. The trim removed 0 bases at V and 7 bases at J, leaving 5 bases unmatched. Germline CDR1 is SGDLS and CDR2 is YYNGEE. The CDR3 runs 15 residues. Here the CDR3 reads CASSVGLAGMNEQFF. The CDR3 coding sequence is TGTGCCAGCAGCGTAGGGCTAGCGGGAATGAATGAGCAGTTCTTC.

The chain links TRBV19 to TRBJ1-5; perhaps TRBD1 as D (5 bases). Germline CDR1 LNHDA, CDR2 SQIVND (reference sequence). CDR3 length equals 18 residues. Trimming removed 4 bases from V and 5 bases from J, with 24 bases in between. In DNA, the CDR3 is TGTGCCAGTAGTACCCGGAGGGCGTCGAATCAGGGATATCAGCCCCAGCATTTT. Residues: CASSTRRASNQGYQPQHF.

The CDR3 nucleotides read TGTGCCAGCTCGGCCGGGACAGGTATTCCGGGGACCCAGTACTTC. It yields the protein CASSAGTGIPGTQYF. This rearrangement joins TRBV18 to TRBJ2-5, with 8 positions matching TRBD1. Germline V gives CDR1 KGHSH, CDR2 LQKENI. The CDR3 covers 15 residues. The V gene end was trimmed by 6 bases and the J gene end by 7 bases; junction bases not matched to a gene: 13.

There are a few counts of this clone. The gene calls are TRBV2 and TRBJ2-7; 8 bases are shared with TRBD1. The J segment lost 4 bases and the V segment lost 6 bases, leaving 8 bases of the junction unmatched. The length of the CDR3 is 14 residues. CDR1 is SNHLY and CDR2 is FYNNEI in the germline V gene. The CDR3 DNA sequence: TGTGCCAGCAGGCCGGGACAGGTGGCTTACGAGCAGTACTTC. Amino acids: CASRPGQVAYEQYF. Complete variable domain (other parts from reference TRBV2 and TRBJ2-7): EPEVTQTPSHQVTQMGQEVILRCVPISNHLYFYWYRQILGQKVEFLVSFYNNEISEKSEIFDDQFSVERPDGSNFTLKIRSTKLEDSAMYFCASRPGQVAYEQYFGPGTRLTVT.

This clone was recorded once. V and J are TRBV12-1 and TRBJ2-1; TRBD2 is the table's D call, not checked against the DNA. TRBV12-1 is a pseudogene segment. The length of the CDR3 is 16 residues. CDR3 sequence reads: CASYQGRGRVGNEQFF. Written as DNA, the CDR3 is TGTGCCAGCTACCAAGGGCGCGGGAGGGTAGGGAATGAGCAGTTCTTC.

This rearrangement joins TRBV7-2 to TRBJ2-3, with 8 nucleotides matching TRBD2. Trimming took 0 bases from V and 3 from J; bases not matched to a gene: 2. The CDR3 consists of 15 residues. CDR1 and CDR2 from the germline V gene are SGHTA and FQGNSA. CDR3 coding DNA: TGTGCCAGCAGCTTAGCAGCGGGGGTGACAGATACGCAGTATTTT. It is translated as CASSLAAGVTDTQYF.

The CDR3 spells CASSLGSGGYEQFF. The CDR3 DNA is TGTGCCAGCAGCTTGGGTAGCGGGGGCTATGAGCAGTTCTTC. The chain couples TRBV5-6 to TRBJ2-1, with TRBD2 matching over 9 bases. From germline, CDR1 is SGHDT and CDR2 YYEEEE. This CDR3 spans 14 amino acids. J gave up 8 bases and V 0 bases, and 3 bases lay outside the gene matches.

In its sample, this clone was seen a few times. The CDR3 region is CASSYSGAGRRSYEQYF. The DNA of the CDR3 is TGTGCCAGCAGTTACTCGGGCGCGGGGCGAAGGTCCTACGAGCAGTACTTC. The chain carries TRBV6-2 or TRBV6-3 and TRBJ2-7; a weak D match, TRBD2 (6 bases). The CDR3 spans 17 residues. V lost 0 bases to trimming and J lost 1 base, with 16 bases between them. Germline V CDR1 and CDR2: MNHEY, SVGEGT.

The chain carries TRBV6-5 and TRBJ2-3; maybe TRBD2 (6 bases). V was pared by 5 bases and J by 2 bases, with 11 bases between. The CDR3 contains 14 residues. Per germline, CDR1 MNHEY and CDR2 SVGAGI. CDR3 protein: CASSTGLHTDTQYF. In DNA, the CDR3 is TGTGCCAGCAGTACGGGACTTCACACAGATACGCAGTATTTT.

In DNA form, the CDR3 reads TGCGCCAGCAGCCAAGGGGCTAGCGGGGGGACCTACGAGCAGTACTTC. Its protein product is CASSQGASGGTYEQYF. The rearrangement links TRBV5-1 to TRBJ2-7, with 11 bases aligning to TRBD2. The J segment lost 2 bases and the V segment lost 4 bases, leaving 8 bases of the junction unmatched. This CDR3 contains 16 residues. Looked up from germline, CDR1 is SGHRS and CDR2 is YFSETQ. The entire variable domain, with the rest obtained from reference TRBV5-1 and TRBJ2-7, is as follows: KAGVTQTPRYLIKTRGQQVTLSCSPISGHRSVSWYQQTPGQGLQFLFEYFSETQRNKGNFPGRFSGRQFSNSRSEMNVSTLELGDSALYLCASSQGASGGTYEQYFGPGTRLTVT.

This sequence joins TRBV7-2 and TRBJ1-5; D unclear. Germline CDR1 and CDR2: SGHTA and FQGNSA. The CDR3 runs to 15 residues. V was clipped by 5 bases and J by 4 bases, with 15 bases between them. CDR3 in DNA: TGTGCCAGCAGCCTTCTGCGGGCGGAAAATCAGCCCCAGCATTTT. Its translation: CASSLLRAENQPQHF.

This clone was counted a single time. V gene TRBV19 combines with J gene TRBJ2-1, with 11 bases aligning to TRBD1. Trimming cost V 4 bases and J 9 bases; bases outside gene matches: 11. This CDR3 region has 16 residues. Germline loops: CDR1 LNHDA, CDR2 SQIVND (reference sequence). The DNA of the CDR3 is TGTGCCAGTAGTACCACGGGGACAGGGGGTTTTATTGAGCAGTTCTTC. This codes for CASSTTGTGGFIEQFF.

The genes are TRBV19 and TRBJ2-3; a weak D match, TRBD2 (7 bases). Germline lookup yields CDR1 LNHDA and CDR2 SQIVND (reference sequence). The CDR3 covers 15 residues. V lost 2 bases to trimming and J lost 4 bases, with 13 bases between them. The CDR3 loop is CASSISGAGADTQYF. DNA of the CDR3: TGTGCCAGTAGTATATCAGGGGCGGGAGCAGATACGCAGTATTTT.

The rearrangement uses TRBV28 and TRBJ2-1; D unclear. Per germline, CDR1 MDHEN and CDR2 SYDVKM. Trimming took 7 bases from V and 9 from J, leaving 10 bases between them. The CDR3 is 11 amino acids. The CDR3 sequence is CASNQNVEQFF. CDR3 nucleotides: TGTGCCAGCAACCAGAACGTTGAGCAGTTCTTC.

The V gene is TRBV2, the J gene TRBJ2-2; D is perhaps TRBD2 (6 bases). The CDR3 covers 13 residues. Germline CDR1 is SNHLY and CDR2 is FYNNEI. The V and J ends lost 7 bases and 6 bases respectively, with 12 bases between them. The CDR3 nucleotides are TGTGCCAGCATCGGGAGTAGCGCCGGGGAGCTGTTTTTT. This codes for CASIGSSAGELFF.

The chain carries TRBV18 and TRBJ1-2; TRBD1 aligns across 10 bases. The CDR3 has 16 residues. CDR1 KGHSH and CDR2 LQKENI come from the germline V gene. The J segment lost 4 bases and the V segment lost 6 bases, leaving 11 bases of the junction unmatched. DNA for the CDR3: TGTGCCAGCTCCCCCGGGACAGGGGACATTACCTATGGCTACACCTTC. This codes for CASSPGTGDITYGYTF.